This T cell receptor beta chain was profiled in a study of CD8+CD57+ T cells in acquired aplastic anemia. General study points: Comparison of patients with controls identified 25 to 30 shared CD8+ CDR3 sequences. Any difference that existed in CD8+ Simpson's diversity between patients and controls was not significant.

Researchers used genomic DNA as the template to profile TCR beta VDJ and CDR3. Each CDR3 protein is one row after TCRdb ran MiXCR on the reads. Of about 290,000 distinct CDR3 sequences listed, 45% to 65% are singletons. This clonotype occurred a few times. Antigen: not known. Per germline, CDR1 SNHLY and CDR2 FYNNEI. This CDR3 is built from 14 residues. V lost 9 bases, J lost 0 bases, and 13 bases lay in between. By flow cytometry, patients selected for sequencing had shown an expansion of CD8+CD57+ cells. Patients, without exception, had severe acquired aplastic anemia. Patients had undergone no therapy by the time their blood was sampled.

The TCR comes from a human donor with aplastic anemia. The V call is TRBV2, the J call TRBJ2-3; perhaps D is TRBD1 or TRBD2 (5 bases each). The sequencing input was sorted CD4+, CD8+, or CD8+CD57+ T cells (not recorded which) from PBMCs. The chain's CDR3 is CASRGRVSTDTQYF. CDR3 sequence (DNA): TGTGCCAGTAGGGGACGGGTTAGCACAGATACGCAGTATTTT.